Sequencing of this T cell receptor beta chain was carried out in a study of cytomegalovirus exposure and HLA in healthy donors. Primers: 60 Vbeta forward and 13 Jbeta reverse. TCRdb's copy holds only in-frame clones and misses some; the assay was immunoSEQ multiplex PCR. This sample has around 130,000 clones, with roughly two thirds found just once. Study observations and caveats: In an earlier analysis, in some 500 donors, most V segments appeared productive either ~87% or ~30% of the time. Researchers reported from a later analysis that most CMV-associated TCR beta chains appeared HLA-restricted. CMV serostatus was the only immune exposure information that was available.

For this clone: What it binds is not known.

The clonotype originates from a man aged 25-40 years in good health and CMV-seropositive. Input material: PBMCs.

The CDR3 sequence: CASSLEGIGELFF. The CDR3 DNA is TGTGCCAGCAGTTTAGAGGGCATCGGGGAGCTGTTTTTT. The V call is TRBV27, the J call TRBJ2-2; D perhaps matches TRBD2 (5 bases). This CDR3 has 13 amino acids. The germline V gene has CDR1 MNHEY and CDR2 SMNVEV (reference sequence). The V end lost 2 bases, the J end lost 7 bases, and 8 bases lay between the germline ends.